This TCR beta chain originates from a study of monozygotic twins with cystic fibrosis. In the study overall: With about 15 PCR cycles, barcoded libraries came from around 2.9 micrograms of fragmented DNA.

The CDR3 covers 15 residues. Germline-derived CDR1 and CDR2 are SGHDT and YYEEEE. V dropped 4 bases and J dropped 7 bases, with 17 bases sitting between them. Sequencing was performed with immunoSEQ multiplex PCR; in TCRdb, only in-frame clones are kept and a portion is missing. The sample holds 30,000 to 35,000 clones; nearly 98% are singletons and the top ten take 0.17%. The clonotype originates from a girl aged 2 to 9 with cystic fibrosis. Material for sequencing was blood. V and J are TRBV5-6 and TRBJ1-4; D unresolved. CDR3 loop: CASSSPAFRGEKLFF. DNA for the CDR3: TGTGCCAGCAGCAGCCCCGCTTTCCGTGGTGAAAAACTGTTTTTT.